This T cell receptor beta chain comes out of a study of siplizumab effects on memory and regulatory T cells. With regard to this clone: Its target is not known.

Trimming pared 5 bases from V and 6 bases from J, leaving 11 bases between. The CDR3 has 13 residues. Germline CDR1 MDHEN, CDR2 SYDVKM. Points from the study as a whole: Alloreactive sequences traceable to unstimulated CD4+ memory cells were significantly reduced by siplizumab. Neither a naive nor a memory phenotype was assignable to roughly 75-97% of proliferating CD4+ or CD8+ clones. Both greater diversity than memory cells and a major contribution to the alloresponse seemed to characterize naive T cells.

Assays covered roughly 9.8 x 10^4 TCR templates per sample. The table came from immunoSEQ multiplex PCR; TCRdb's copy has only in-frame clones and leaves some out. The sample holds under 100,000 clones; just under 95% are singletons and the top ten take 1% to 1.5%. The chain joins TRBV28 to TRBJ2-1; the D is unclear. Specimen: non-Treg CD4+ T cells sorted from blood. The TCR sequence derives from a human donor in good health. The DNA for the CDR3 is TGTGCCAGCAGTCTGAAGACACCCAATGAGCAGTTCTTC. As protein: CASSLKTPNEQFF.